This T cell receptor beta chain originates from a study of cytomegalovirus exposure and HLA in healthy donors. Primers for the PCR totalled 60 Vbeta and 13 Jbeta. Measured with immunoSEQ multiplex PCR; TCRdb has only the in-frame clones, and not every one. This repertoire includes some 150,000 clones. The CDR3 extends over 17 amino acids. Germline values: CDR1 KGHSH, CDR2 LQKENI. V shed 6 bases and J shed 1 base, with 20 bases lying between them. The sequence was obtained from a woman aged 18-35 years in good health and CMV-seronegative. The sequenced material came from PBMCs. The chain recombines TRBV18 with TRBJ2-3, with a tentative D call TRBD1 (6 bases). CDR3 loop: CASSNAQGFSGTDTQYF. The CDR3 DNA follows: TGTGCCAGCTCTAACGCACAGGGATTTTCCGGCACAGATACGCAGTATTTT.